This TCR beta chain was found in a study of cytomegalovirus exposure and HLA in healthy donors. This clone was counted a single time. Primers included in the PCR were 60 Vbeta and 13 Jbeta primers. Clones were sequenced by immunoSEQ multiplex PCR, and TCRdb holds only the in-frame ones, with some missing. The sample shows some 130,000 clones, 70% to 85% of them seen only once. The sample consisted of PBMCs. The TCR sequence derives from a boy aged 2 to 10 in good health and CMV-seronegative.

CDR3 bases: TGTGCCAGAAGCTTATCCCCTTGGCACAGCTTTGAAAAACTGTTTTTT. Its translation is CARSLSPWHSFEKLFF. V and J are TRBV7-5 and TRBJ1-4; whether TRBD1, the table's D call, matches the DNA was not checked. TRBV7-5 is a documented pseudogene. The CDR3 contains 16 residues.